These T cell receptor beta chains were read from a single sample in a study of T cells in localized non-small cell lung cancer. Produced via immunoSEQ multiplex PCR; TCRdb's table is partial and in-frame only. The repertoire holds tens of thousands of clones, with 80% as singletons. The material was peripheral blood, obtained before any cancer treatment. These receptors were collected from a female donor over 55 with stage I lung adenocarcinoma. Each CDR3 is given with its conserved first and last residue. D genes are given only for firm matches. Clone sizes are given selectively: once, few, many, or a class where the clone is expanded.

j_call	d_call	cdr3_length	clone_size	v_call	cdr3_nt	cdr3_aa
TRBJ2-7	-	13	-	TRBV28	TGTGCCAGCAGTTTATTTGGGGTTTACGAGCAGTACTTC	CASSLFGVYEQYF
TRBJ1-3	-	15	-	TRBV6-1	TGTGCCAGCAGTGAAGACAGACCTACCCGAAACACCATATATTTT	CASSEDRPTRNTIYF
TRBJ1-2	-	12	-	TRBV5-6	TGTGCCAGCAGCTTGGCAGGGCCAGGCTACACCTTC	CASSLAGPGYTF
TRBJ2-7	-	14	once	TRBV27	TGTGCCAGCAGAAGACTCCTAGCGAGTGTCGAGCAGTACTTC	CASRRLLASVEQYF
TRBJ2-6	-	16	-	TRBV2	TGTGCCAGCAGTGTAACAGAGAGCTCTGGGGCCAACGTCCTGACTTTC	CASSVTESSGANVLTF
TRBJ1-2	-	15	-	TRBV6-1	TGTGCCAGCAGTGAAGCCAGGGCAGGGAGTCGTGGCTACACCTTC	CASSEARAGSRGYTF
TRBJ2-2	TRBD1	15	-	TRBV19	TGTGCCAGTAGTATCGACGACAGGGGGACCGGGGAGCTGTTTTTT	CASSIDDRGTGELFF
TRBJ2-3	TRBD2	18	-	TRBV28	TGTGCCAGCAGTCCGGGGACTAGCGGGAGTAGGGGGAAGGATACGCAGTATTTT	CASSPGTSGSRGKDTQYF
TRBJ2-3	-	14	-	TRBV5-1	TGCGCCAGCAGCTTCTGGGACCCGAAGGTAACGCAGTATTTT	CASSFWDPKVTQYF
TRBJ2-5	TRBD1	15	-	TRBV18	TGTGCCAGCTCAGGACGAAGGGACAGCCAAGAGACCCAGTACTTC	CASSGRRDSQETQYF
TRBJ2-1	-	15	-	TRBV11-2	TGTGCCAGCAGCCCACTCGAGGGCTCCTACAATGAGCAGTTCTTC	CASSPLEGSYNEQFF
TRBJ1-2	TRBD1	17	-	TRBV9	TGTGCCAGCAGCGGTCCCTCATCGACAGGGAGAAGCTATGGCTACACCTTC	CASSGPSSTGRSYGYTF
TRBJ1-1	-	14	-	TRBV29-1	TGCAGCGTCGCAATCGGCCAGGGGAACACTGAAGCTTTCTTT	CSVAIGQGNTEAFF
TRBJ1-4	-	18	-	TRBV4-3	TGCGCCAGCAGCCAAGAAGGGGAGGGAAGGGGAACTAATGAAAAACTGTTTTTT	CASSQEGEGRGTNEKLFF
TRBJ1-1	-	15	-	TRBV6-1	TGTGCCAGCAGTGAAATGGATTTAATGAACACTGAAGCTTTCTTT	CASSEMDLMNTEAFF
TRBJ2-3	-	18	-	TRBV5-6	TGTGCCAGCAGCTTTACTAGTGGATTCCTGCTAGACACAGATACGCAGTATTTT	CASSFTSGFLLDTDTQYF
TRBJ2-1	-	15	-	TRBV5-6	TGTGCCAGCAGCTTGGGAGCGGACCCTCACAATGAGCAGTTCTTC	CASSLGADPHNEQFF